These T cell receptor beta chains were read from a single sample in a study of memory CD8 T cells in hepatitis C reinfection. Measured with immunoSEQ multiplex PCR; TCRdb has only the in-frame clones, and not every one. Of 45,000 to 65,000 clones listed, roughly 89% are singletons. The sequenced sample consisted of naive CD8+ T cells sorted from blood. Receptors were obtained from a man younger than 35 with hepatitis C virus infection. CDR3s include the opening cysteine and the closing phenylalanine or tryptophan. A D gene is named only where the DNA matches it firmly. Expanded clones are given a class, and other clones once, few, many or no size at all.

cdr3_nt: TGTGCCAGCAGCGTAGAGGGGGTTAGTGACACTGGAAACACCATATATTTT
cdr3_aa: CASSVEGVSDTGNTIYF
j_call: TRBJ1-3
v_call: TRBV9
clone_size: -
d_call: -

cdr3_nt: TGTGCCACCAGCAGAGACAGGGGGCCTCGCACTGAAGCTTTCTTT
cdr3_aa: CATSRDRGPRTEAFF
j_call: TRBJ1-1
v_call: TRBV15
clone_size: -
d_call: TRBD1

cdr3_nt: TGTGCCAGCAGAGAGTCTAGCGGGAGGGCCCACGAGCAGTACTTC
cdr3_aa: CASRESSGRAHEQYF
j_call: TRBJ2-7
v_call: TRBV2
clone_size: once
d_call: TRBD2

cdr3_nt: TGTGCCAGCAGCTACGGACACCCGAACACTGAAGCTTTCTTT
cdr3_aa: CASSYGHPNTEAFF
j_call: TRBJ1-1
v_call: TRBV13
clone_size: -
d_call: -

cdr3_nt: TGTGCCTGGACTCTGTACAATGAGCAGTTCTTC
cdr3_aa: CAWTLYNEQFF
j_call: TRBJ2-1
v_call: TRBV30
clone_size: -
d_call: -

cdr3_nt: TGTGCCAGCAGCACAGGGGGTCGAACCTCCTACGAGCAGTACTTC
cdr3_aa: CASSTGGRTSYEQYF
j_call: TRBJ2-7
v_call: TRBV7-9
clone_size: -
d_call: TRBD1

cdr3_nt: TGTGCCAGCAGCTTAGGTGGAGGGTACACAGATACGCAGTATTTT
cdr3_aa: CASSLGGGYTDTQYF
j_call: TRBJ2-3
v_call: TRBV7-2
clone_size: -
d_call: -

cdr3_nt: TGTGCCAGCAGCTCTCCAACAGGGAATCAGCCCCAGCATTTT
cdr3_aa: CASSSPTGNQPQHF
j_call: TRBJ1-5
v_call: TRBV7-2
clone_size: -
d_call: -

cdr3_nt: TGCGCCAGCAGCCAGTGGGACAGGGGGAACACTGAAGCTTTCTTT
cdr3_aa: CASSQWDRGNTEAFF
j_call: TRBJ1-1
v_call: TRBV4-1
clone_size: -
d_call: TRBD1

cdr3_nt: TGTGCCAGCAGCCCTTACGACAGTCCTAACTATGGCTACACCTTC
cdr3_aa: CASSPYDSPNYGYTF
j_call: TRBJ1-2
v_call: TRBV6-5
clone_size: -
d_call: -

cdr3_nt: TGTGCCAGTAGTGGGTTGCCGGGGGGCGCCCCGTGGGAGCAGTACTTC
cdr3_aa: CASSGLPGGAPWEQYF
j_call: TRBJ2-7
v_call: TRBV19
clone_size: -
d_call: -

cdr3_nt: TGTGCCAGCAGCTTACAAGGGGGTTACACTGAAGCTTTCTTT
cdr3_aa: CASSLQGGYTEAFF
j_call: TRBJ1-1
v_call: TRBV27
clone_size: -
d_call: -

cdr3_nt: TGTGCCAGTAGTATACTAGCGGGACGAGAGCAGTACTTC
cdr3_aa: CASSILAGREQYF
j_call: TRBJ2-7
v_call: TRBV19
clone_size: -
d_call: TRBD2

cdr3_nt: TGCAGCGTTGTTTGGACTAGCGGGGGGTACAATGAGCAGTTCTTC
cdr3_aa: CSVVWTSGGYNEQFF
j_call: TRBJ2-1
v_call: TRBV29-1
clone_size: -
d_call: TRBD2

cdr3_nt: TGTGCCAGCAGTGGGGTCGGGGGTGAGCAGTTCTTC
cdr3_aa: CASSGVGGEQFF
j_call: TRBJ2-1
v_call: TRBV2
clone_size: once
d_call: -

cdr3_nt: TGTGCCAGCAGCTCGACGACAGGGGAGGCCTATGGCTACACCTTC
cdr3_aa: CASSSTTGEAYGYTF
j_call: TRBJ1-2
v_call: TRBV7-9
clone_size: -
d_call: TRBD1

cdr3_nt: TGTGCCAGCAGTTTTTCAGGGGCGATGATTGAAGCTTTCTTT
cdr3_aa: CASSFSGAMIEAFF
j_call: TRBJ1-1
v_call: TRBV27
clone_size: -
d_call: -

cdr3_nt: TGTGCCAGTAGTCCTTCGACAGGGAACTATGGCTACACCTTC
cdr3_aa: CASSPSTGNYGYTF
j_call: TRBJ1-2
v_call: TRBV19
clone_size: -
d_call: TRBD1

cdr3_nt: TGTGCCAGCAGTTACGGAGAGGACTCCTACGAGCAGTACTTC
cdr3_aa: CASSYGEDSYEQYF
j_call: TRBJ2-7
v_call: TRBV6-5
clone_size: -
d_call: -

cdr3_nt: TGTGCCAGCTCACCACAGGGGGCGGACACTGAAGCTTTCTTT
cdr3_aa: CASSPQGADTEAFF
j_call: TRBJ1-1
v_call: TRBV18
clone_size: -
d_call: TRBD1

cdr3_nt: TGTGCCAGCAGCTTAGTAGCAGGGCCCAATGAAAAACTGTTTTTT
cdr3_aa: CASSLVAGPNEKLFF
j_call: TRBJ1-4
v_call: TRBV7-9
clone_size: -
d_call: -

cdr3_nt: TGTGCCAGCAGGGCCTCGACTAGCGGAGACACAGATACGCAGTATTTT
cdr3_aa: CASRASTSGDTDTQYF
j_call: TRBJ2-3
v_call: TRBV2
clone_size: once
d_call: TRBD2

cdr3_nt: TGTGCCAACAGCTTAGTGGGGGGGCCCGCATACACCGGGGAGCTGTTTTTT
cdr3_aa: CANSLVGGPAYTGELFF
j_call: TRBJ2-2
v_call: TRBV11-2
clone_size: -
d_call: -

cdr3_nt: TGCAGCGCCACCGGACAGAACCAAGAGACCCAGTACTTC
cdr3_aa: CSATGQNQETQYF
j_call: TRBJ2-5
v_call: TRBV29-1
clone_size: -
d_call: -

cdr3_nt: TGCGCCAGCAGCCAAGATGGAGGCGGGACTCTCCAAAATGAGCAGTTCTTC
cdr3_aa: CASSQDGGGTLQNEQFF
j_call: TRBJ2-1
v_call: TRBV4-1
clone_size: -
d_call: -

cdr3_nt: TGTGCCAGCAGTTTAGTGGTCGGGACTAGCAATGAGCAGTTCTTC
cdr3_aa: CASSLVVGTSNEQFF
j_call: TRBJ2-1
v_call: TRBV28
clone_size: -
d_call: TRBD2

cdr3_nt: TGTGCCAGCAGTCCAGGACTAGCGGGGAGCTCCTACAATGAGCAGTTCTTC
cdr3_aa: CASSPGLAGSSYNEQFF
j_call: TRBJ2-1
v_call: TRBV27
clone_size: once
d_call: TRBD2

cdr3_nt: TGTGCCAGCAGCATTTGGGACAGGGTAAACGGCTACACCTTC
cdr3_aa: CASSIWDRVNGYTF
j_call: TRBJ1-2
v_call: TRBV5-4
clone_size: -
d_call: TRBD1

cdr3_nt: TGCGCCAGCAGCCCGGGCCTAGCGGGGTTAGATACGCAGTATTTT
cdr3_aa: CASSPGLAGLDTQYF
j_call: TRBJ2-3
v_call: TRBV4-1
clone_size: -
d_call: TRBD2

cdr3_nt: TGTGCCAGCAGCCCTCAGTACGGGTCTCAAGAGACCCAGTACTTC
cdr3_aa: CASSPQYGSQETQYF
j_call: TRBJ2-5
v_call: TRBV14
clone_size: -
d_call: -

cdr3_nt: TGCGCCAGCAGCTGGGGGACTACTAATTACGAGCAGTACTTC
cdr3_aa: CASSWGTTNYEQYF
j_call: TRBJ2-7
v_call: TRBV5-1
clone_size: few
d_call: TRBD2

cdr3_nt: TGTGCCAGTCATATACAGGGGACGAGTCAGCCCCAGCATTTT
cdr3_aa: CASHIQGTSQPQHF
j_call: TRBJ1-5
v_call: TRBV28
clone_size: -
d_call: TRBD1

cdr3_nt: TGTGCCAGCAGCTCGGACAGGGGGCGAGGCTACACCTTC
cdr3_aa: CASSSDRGRGYTF
j_call: TRBJ1-2
v_call: TRBV11-2
clone_size: -
d_call: TRBD1

cdr3_nt: TGTGCCAGCAGTTTAAGCAGCGGGCCCTACGAGCAGTACTTC
cdr3_aa: CASSLSSGPYEQYF
j_call: TRBJ2-7
v_call: TRBV27
clone_size: -
d_call: -

cdr3_nt: TGTGCCAGCAGTTCCGGACAGGCGGCAGATACGCAGTATTTT
cdr3_aa: CASSSGQAADTQYF
j_call: TRBJ2-3
v_call: TRBV27
clone_size: -
d_call: TRBD1

cdr3_nt: TGTGCCAGTAGTCTCCGGACTAGCGCCAGCTCCTACAATGAGCAGTTCTTC
cdr3_aa: CASSLRTSASSYNEQFF
j_call: TRBJ2-1
v_call: TRBV19
clone_size: -
d_call: TRBD2

cdr3_nt: TGCGCCAGCAGCCAAGGAGGACGGGACAGAGACTATGGCTACACCTTC
cdr3_aa: CASSQGGRDRDYGYTF
j_call: TRBJ1-2
v_call: TRBV4-1
clone_size: -
d_call: TRBD1

cdr3_nt: TGCGCCAGCAGCCGCATCTCGACAAGGGGTGTGCCCCAGCATTTT
cdr3_aa: CASSRISTRGVPQHF
j_call: TRBJ1-5
v_call: TRBV4-1
clone_size: -
d_call: -

cdr3_nt: TGCGCCAGCAGCCGGACTAGCGGCCTCTCCTACGAGCAGTACTTC
cdr3_aa: CASSRTSGLSYEQYF
j_call: TRBJ2-7
v_call: TRBV4-1
clone_size: once
d_call: TRBD2

cdr3_nt: TGTGCCACCAGCAGAGATCACGACAGTCTCTACAATGAGCAGTTCTTC
cdr3_aa: CATSRDHDSLYNEQFF
j_call: TRBJ2-1
v_call: TRBV15
clone_size: -
d_call: -

cdr3_nt: TGTGCCAGTAGTATAGGACAGAACACTGAAGCTTTCTTT
cdr3_aa: CASSIGQNTEAFF
j_call: TRBJ1-1
v_call: TRBV19
clone_size: -
d_call: -

cdr3_nt: TGTGCCAGCAGCCGCGGGGGGGCCGGGCAGCCCCAGCATTTT
cdr3_aa: CASSRGGAGQPQHF
j_call: TRBJ1-5
v_call: TRBV7-9
clone_size: -
d_call: -

cdr3_nt: TGTGCCAGTAGTATAGCCCGCGGGAGGATCGACGAGCAGTACTTC
cdr3_aa: CASSIARGRIDEQYF
j_call: TRBJ2-7
v_call: TRBV19
clone_size: -
d_call: TRBD2

cdr3_nt: TGTGCCAGCAGCTCGTACTCTACTGAGCAGTTCTTC
cdr3_aa: CASSSYSTEQFF
j_call: TRBJ2-1
v_call: TRBV7-9
clone_size: -
d_call: -

cdr3_nt: TGTGCCAGCAGTCCGTCGGACAGGACTGACGCTTTCTTT
cdr3_aa: CASSPSDRTDAFF
j_call: TRBJ1-1
v_call: TRBV27
clone_size: -
d_call: TRBD1